The 9 T cell receptor beta chains given below trace back to one sample, sequenced in a study of blood T cells in healthy people across ages (dated by TCRdb to about 2015). Library generation was performed with 5' RACE. These reads were obtained on an Illumina HiSeq 2500. A second PCR of about 6 to 11 cycles was run with a J-beta primer mix and a sample-barcoded 5' primer. TCRdb's own reprocessing of the public reads used fastp at Q25 and MiXCR and kept productive beta chains. Under each unique CDR3 protein, matching rows form one entry showing the most common genes and DNA. For this sample the table gives 1.5 million or so distinct CDR3 sequences, of which 35% to 45% were detected only once. The ten largest clones add up to about 4.1% of the sample. Input material: blood. These receptors were taken from a woman younger than 35 in good health.

About this clonotype itself: One end of the junction varies from germline; a read error may be responsible. The chain recombines TRBV6-2 or TRBV6-3 with TRBJ2-5; D is tentatively TRBD1 or TRBD2 (6 bases each). The CDR3 consists of 14 residues. Per the germline V gene, CDR1 is MNHEY and CDR2 is SVGEGT. The CDR3 region is CASSYLAGQGTQYF. As DNA, the CDR3 is TGTGCCAGCAGTTACCTCGCGGGACAAGGGACCCAGTACTTC.

This chain links TRBV9 with TRBJ2-7, with TRBD2 matching 9 bases. Looked up from germline, CDR1 is SGDLS and CDR2 is YYNGEE. This CDR3 region has 14 residues. The J segment lost 2 bases and the V segment lost 2 bases, leaving 2 bases of the junction unmatched. In nucleotides, the CDR3 is TGTGCCAGCAGCGTGGGACTAGCCACCTACGAGCAGTACTTC. Translating it yields CASSVGLATYEQYF.

This clonotype was detected ten times or more. This rearrangement joins TRBV3-1 to TRBJ2-1; 8 bases fit TRBD1. Trimming at V came to 4 bases and at J to 2 bases, leaving 4 bases not matched to a gene. The CDR3 runs to 15 residues. Germline assignment: CDR1 LGHDT and CDR2 YNNKEL (reference sequence). CDR3 DNA: TGTGCCAGCAGCCTGACAGGGGTACCCTACAATGAGCAGTTCTTC. Its translation is CASSLTGVPYNEQFF.

This sequence joins TRBV9 and TRBJ1-2; D call uncertain. With 3 bases removed from V and 3 bases from J, the gap between germline ends came to 6 bases. Germline V gene lookup returns CDR1 SGDLS and CDR2 YYNGEE. This CDR3 is 12 amino acids long. Here the CDR3 reads CASSGDHYGYTF. In nucleotides, the CDR3 is TGTGCCAGCAGCGGCGACCACTATGGCTACACCTTC.

The table lists this clonotype with a few counts. This chain links TRBV25-1 with TRBJ2-1; D gene uncertain. Germline V CDR1 and CDR2: MGHDK, SYGVNS. The CDR3 loop spans 14 amino acids. Trimming pared 2 bases from V and 4 bases from J, leaving 9 bases between. The CDR3 protein is CASSEQEIYNEQFF. CDR3 DNA sequence: TGTGCCAGCAGTGAACAGGAAATATACAATGAGCAGTTCTTC.

This sequence joins TRBV11-2 and TRBJ2-3; maybe TRBD1 (6 bases). Judging by the DNA end, TRBJ1-5 fits better; the J call may be wrong. CDR1 and CDR2 (germline): SGHAT, FQNNGV. The CDR3 is 14 amino acids. The CDR3 bases are TGTGCCAGCAGCTCCCGAGGGGGGGCAGATACGCAGCATTTT. Its protein product is CASSSRGGADTQHF.

This clonotype was detected a few times. The CDR3 coding sequence is TGTGCCAGCAGCTTAGTGGACAGGGGCTCTGGGGCCAACGTCCTGACTTTC. Translating it yields CASSLVDRGSGANVLTF. The gene calls are TRBV7-8 and TRBJ2-6; 9 bases are a match to TRBD1. Germline V CDR1 and CDR2: SGHVS, FQNEAQ. The V segment lost 1 base and the J segment 0 bases; nucleotides outside the gene matches: 1. The CDR3 contains 17 residues.

This clonotype has ten or more counts. This chain uses TRBV29-1 with TRBJ2-1; no clear D gene. V was shortened by 1 base and J by 2 bases, with 9 bases between the two germline ends. CDR1 SQVTM and CDR2 ANQGSEA come from the germline V gene. This CDR3 has 14 amino acids. This chain's CDR3 is CSVEGYLAYNEQFF. For the CDR3, the DNA is TGCAGCGTTGAAGGTTACCTCGCCTACAATGAGCAGTTCTTC.

This clonotype was recorded a few times. The chain has TRBV29-1 and TRBJ1-2; D unclear. CDR1 is SQVTM, CDR2 ANQGSEA, per germline. The CDR3 consists of 14 residues. Trimming took 3 bases from V and 1 from J, leaving 12 bases between them. CDR3 in DNA: TGCAGCGTTGATCAAAGACGGTATAACTATGGCTACACCTTC. This gives the protein CSVDQRRYNYGYTF.